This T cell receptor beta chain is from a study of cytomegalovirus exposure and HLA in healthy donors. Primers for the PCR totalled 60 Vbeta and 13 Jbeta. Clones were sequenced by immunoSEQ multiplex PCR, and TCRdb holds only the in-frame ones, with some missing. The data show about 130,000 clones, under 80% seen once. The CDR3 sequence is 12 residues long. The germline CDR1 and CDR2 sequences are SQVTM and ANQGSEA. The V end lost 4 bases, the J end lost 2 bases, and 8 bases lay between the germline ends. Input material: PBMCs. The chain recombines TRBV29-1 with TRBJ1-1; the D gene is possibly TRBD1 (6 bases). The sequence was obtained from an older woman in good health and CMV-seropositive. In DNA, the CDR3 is TGCAGCGTTGGGACAGCTAACACTGAAGCTTTCTTT. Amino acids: CSVGTANTEAFF.